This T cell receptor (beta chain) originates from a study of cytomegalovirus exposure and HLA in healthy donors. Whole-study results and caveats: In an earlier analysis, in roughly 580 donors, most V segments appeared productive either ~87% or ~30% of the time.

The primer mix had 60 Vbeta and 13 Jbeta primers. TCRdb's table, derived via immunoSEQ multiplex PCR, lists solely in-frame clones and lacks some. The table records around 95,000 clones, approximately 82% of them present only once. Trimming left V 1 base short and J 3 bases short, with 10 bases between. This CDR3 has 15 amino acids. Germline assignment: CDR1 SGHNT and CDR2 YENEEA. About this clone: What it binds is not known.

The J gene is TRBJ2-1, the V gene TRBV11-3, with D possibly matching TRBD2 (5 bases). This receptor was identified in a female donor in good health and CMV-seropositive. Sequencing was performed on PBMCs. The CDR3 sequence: CASSLGASFYNEQFF. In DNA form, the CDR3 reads TGTGCCAGCAGCTTAGGGGCTAGCTTCTACAATGAGCAGTTCTTC.